This paragraph covers one T cell receptor beta chain sequence. Its antigen is unknown. This CDR3 spans 15 amino acids. CDR1 is SGHVS, CDR2 FQNEAQ, per germline. With V trimmed by 5 bases and J by 6 bases, 3 bases remained unmatched. The sample is drawn from a study of cytomegalovirus exposure and HLA in healthy donors. Study information: Previous work identified roughly 120 million unique TCR beta sequences from about 179 million T cells.

Study-level results: After further analysis at a later stage, 16,951 TCR beta sequences were associated with HLA alleles at 0.05 false discovery rate. There were 164 TCR beta chains listed as cytomegalovirus-associated. DRB1 had the most TCR associations and HLA-C the fewest, a later analysis found, with rates varying by HLA locus.

Primers for the PCR totalled 60 Vbeta and 13 Jbeta. Clones were read by immunoSEQ multiplex PCR, and TCRdb kept only the in-frame ones, dropping some. Altogether approximately 100,000 clones are present, under 85% being singletons, with the ten largest covering about a tenth. Sequencing was performed on PBMCs. The origin of this receptor is a man aged 40-49 years in good health and CMV-seropositive. The chain has TRBV7-8 and TRBJ2-2, with 13 bases lining up with TRBD2. In nucleotides, the CDR3 is TGTGCCAGCAGCCCTGGACTAGCGGGGGCCGGGGAGCTGTTTTTT. Its protein product is CASSPGLAGAGELFF.